This TCR beta chain was sequenced during a study of technical replicates of blood from a handful of donors. This clone was observed a single time. The same CDR3 also results from other DNA sequences found in this sample. The data were produced by immunoSEQ multiplex PCR, yet TCRdb's version contains in-frame clones alone and is incomplete. Among some 83,000 clones listed, around nine tenths were seen once. Trimming cost V 2 bases and J 4 bases, with 5 bases left between them. CDR3 size: 11 residues. Germline V CDR1 and CDR2: DFQATT, SNEGSKA (reference sequence). The TCR originated in a human donor in good health. The gene calls are TRBV20-1 and TRBJ1-2, with D unclear. Sequencing was carried out using T cells isolated from PBMCs. In DNA form, the CDR3 reads TGCAGTGCTAGACCGAGCTATGGCTACACCTTC. Translated: CSARPSYGYTF.